Listed here are 5 T cell receptor beta chains from one sample, sequenced in a study of PD-L1 blockade in urothelial cancer. This sample's time point: pretreatment peripheral blood. TCRdb's table, derived via immunoSEQ multiplex PCR, lists solely in-frame clones and lacks some. Of about 85,000 clones detected, 85% to 90% appear once; the ten largest clones hold about 15%. The specimen was PBMCs, collected around atezolizumab (anti-PD-L1) treatment. Receptor source: a man in his sixties with urothelial cancer.

J is TRBJ2-5 and V is TRBV7-6; 9 nucleotides match TRBD1. V shed 5 bases, J shed 7 bases, and the junction held 11 bases outside the gene matches. Germline lookup yields CDR1 SGHVS and CDR2 FNYEAQ. CDR3 length: 15 residues. CDR3 coding DNA: TGTGCCAGCAGCCCCGGGACAGGGTCTGCGGGGACCCAGTACTTC. This gives the protein CASSPGTGSAGTQYF.

This clone was seen just once. The chain recombines TRBV27 with TRBJ1-4; 9 bases line up with TRBD1. CDR1 MNHEY and CDR2 SMNVEV come from the germline V gene (reference sequence). V lost 4 bases, J lost 3 bases, and 3 bases stayed unmatched. CDR3 length equals 15 residues. The CDR3 sequence: CASSWGQGSNEKLFF. DNA of the CDR3: TGTGCCAGCAGTTGGGGACAGGGATCTAATGAAAAACTGTTTTTT.

The CDR3 DNA sequence: TGTGCCTGGAGTCCCCTAGCGGGAGGTCCAGATACGCAGTATTTT. It yields the protein CAWSPLAGGPDTQYF. The chain couples TRBV30 to TRBJ2-3; 11 bases line up with TRBD2. CDR1 is GTSNPN, CDR2 SVGIG, per germline (reference sequence). The CDR3 consists of 15 residues. J was trimmed by 4 bases and V by 2 bases; bases with no gene match: 5.

The chain combines TRBV9 with TRBJ1-1; D is unclear. Germline V gives CDR1 SGDLS, CDR2 YYNGEE. There are 16 residues in the CDR3. Trimming stripped 2 bases from V and 0 bases from J, with 14 bases between. CDR3 residues: CASSVMAMGMNTEAFF. Here the CDR3 DNA reads TGTGCCAGCAGCGTGATGGCAATGGGCATGAACACTGAAGCTTTCTTT.

The chain combines TRBV7-9 with TRBJ2-7; D remains ambiguous. This CDR3 has 14 amino acids. With 4 bases removed from V and 7 bases from J, the gap between germline ends came to 17 bases. CDR1 and CDR2 (germline): SEHNR, FQNEAQ (reference sequence). The CDR3 DNA is TGTGCCAGCAGCTACCGCGGTGGTTTTGGAGAGCAGTACTTC. Encoded protein: CASSYRGGFGEQYF.